What follows are 10 T cell receptor beta chains derived from one specimen sequenced in a study of T cell responses to AZD1222 COVID-19 vaccine. Sequencing used immunoSEQ multiplex PCR; TCRdb keeps in-frame clones, though not all of them. Of 170,000 or so clones in the sample, roughly 88% were seen once. The sequences come from peripheral blood, collected 28 days after the second AZD1222 dose. These receptors came from an adult who received the AZD1222 COVID-19 vaccine.

The V and J genes are TRBV6-5 and TRBJ2-1, with TRBD1 identical over 11 bases. Trimming cost V 4 bases and J 4 bases; bases outside gene matches: 6. The CDR3 extends over 16 amino acids. Germline V gene sequence: CDR1 MNHEY, CDR2 SVGAGI. DNA of the CDR3: TGTGCCAGCAGTTCAGGGACAGGGGGAATTTACAATGAGCAGTTCTTC. It specifies CASSSGTGGIYNEQFF.

The genes are TRBV6-5 and TRBJ1-4; 7 bases align to TRBD1. This CDR3 has 16 amino acids. Germline trimming cut 0 bases from V and 3 bases from J; bases unmatched to any gene: 4. CDR1 MNHEY and CDR2 SVGAGI come from the germline V gene. CDR3 bases: TGTGCCAGCAGTTACTCATCAGGGGGTGCTAATGAAAAACTGTTTTTT. Translating gives CASSYSSGGANEKLFF.

This chain uses TRBV5-1 with TRBJ1-4; the D gene is possibly TRBD1 (5 bases). Germline CDR1 SGHRS, CDR2 YFSETQ. The CDR3 extends over 13 amino acids. Trimming took 4 bases from V and 6 from J, leaving 10 bases between them. Written as DNA, the CDR3 is TGCGCCAGCAGCGGGGCAGAAGATGAAAAACTGTTTTTT. Residues: CASSGAEDEKLFF.

V is TRBV3-1 (or the pseudogene TRBV3-2) and J is TRBJ1-3; no clear D gene. The CDR3 spans 11 residues. Germline assignment: CDR1 LGHDT and CDR2 YNNKEL (reference sequence). The V end was cut by 8 bases, the J end by 3 bases, with 5 bases between. The CDR3 nucleotides read TGTGCCAGCCGAGTTGGAAACACCATATATTTT. It specifies CASRVGNTIYF.

V gene TRBV5-1 combines with J gene TRBJ2-6; D unresolved. Deletions cut 1 base from V and 0 bases from J, with 8 bases between. This CDR3 region has 16 residues. Germline V gene data show CDR1 as SGHRS and CDR2 as YFSETQ. The DNA for the CDR3 is TGCGCCAGCAGCTTGTACGGCGCCTCTGGGGCCAACGTCCTGACTTTC. Its translation is CASSLYGASGANVLTF.

This rearrangement joins TRBV14 to TRBJ2-3, with D hard to call. The CDR3 is made up of 12 amino acids. Trimming stripped 1 base from V and 7 bases from J, with 6 bases between. Germline CDR1 SGHDN, CDR2 FVKESK. CDR3 DNA: TGTGCCAGCAGCCAAGTATCATATACGCAGTATTTT. Protein product: CASSQVSYTQYF.

The V call is TRBV28, the J call TRBJ1-2; TRBD1 matches at 9 bases. This CDR3 contains 13 residues. Trimming removed 6 bases from V and 8 bases from J; junction bases left unmatched: 7. Looked up from germline, CDR1 is MDHEN and CDR2 is SYDVKM. The CDR3 coding sequence is TGTGCCAGCAGGTACAGGGGGCAGGGCGGCTACACCTTC. Its protein product is CASRYRGQGGYTF.

The CDR3, as DNA: TGTGCCAGCAGCTCACAGGGGGAGCCCCATCAGCCCCAGCATTTT. Translating gives CASSSQGEPHQPQHF. This chain connects TRBV5-6 to TRBJ1-5, with 8 bases matching TRBD1. Germline V gene sequence: CDR1 SGHDT, CDR2 YYEEEE. Unmatched junction bases numbered 7, after V lost 3 bases and J lost 5 bases. The CDR3 extends over 15 amino acids.

The chain recombines TRBV10-3 with TRBJ1-2; unclear D gene. Trimming cost V 7 bases and J 8 bases, with 17 bases left between them. Germline CDR1 reads ENHRY; CDR2 reads SYGVKD. This CDR3 has 13 residues. CDR3 loop: CAINTETMRGYTF. DNA of the CDR3: TGTGCCATCAACACGGAGACTATGAGGGGCTACACCTTC.

This clone has just a few counts. The rearrangement links TRBV10-3 to TRBJ1-1; no clear D gene. V was cut by 3 bases and J by 5 bases, with 7 bases left in between. The V gene's germline CDR1 is ENHRY and CDR2 SYGVKD. The CDR3 has 12 residues. CDR3 amino acids: CAISDRATEAFF. The CDR3 bases are TGTGCCATCAGTGACAGAGCAACTGAAGCTTTCTTT.